This T cell receptor (beta chain) originates from a study of shared clonotypes between healthy human individuals (dated by TCRdb to about 2020). With regard to the full study: Three men and a couple of women, aged 18 to 49 years, made up the cohort. Different laboratories and diverse techniques were used to prepare libraries and sequence TCR repertoires, to increase sequencing depth and limit assay-specific biases. Between about 0.9 and 10 billion PBMCs per donor were obtained by leukapheresis. Blood TCR repertoires of a handful of healthy adults were deeply sequenced to estimate repertoire size and the extent of clonotype sharing between individuals. For each donor, CD4 naive and CD4 memory were each run on three plates, CD8 naive on two plates, and CD8 memory on one plate.

TCR CDR3 regions were amplified from genomic DNA by multiplex PCR using the deep immunoSEQ assay. Genomic DNA extracted from each cell subset was distributed evenly over all wells of several immunoSEQ 96-well plates, and each plate served as one replicate. For sorted subsets, roughly 0.2 ug genomic DNA, equal to some 30,000 T cell genomes, was loaded into each replicate PCR. The purified libraries were quantified using a Qubit 3.0 fluorometer, sized with a Bioanalyzer 2100, and then quantified again using the KAPA Library Quantification kit. Every immunoSEQ 96-well plate was sequenced on a separate single-read 150-cycle Illumina NextSeq 550 flow cell. In the paper's pipeline: Because the immunoSEQ output included only junctional sequences and no quality scores, the filtering could not be the same as the filtering used for full-length reads. To assign V/J genes and CDR3, sequences were annotated using PyIR, a Python wrapper for IgBLAST v1.9, with IMGT germline references. Reads were filtered out if the reads had weak V/J assignments (E-value above 1e-6), no CDR3, stop codons, out-of-frame junctions, or ambiguous translated residues. V3J clonotypes were defined as sequences sharing an identical inferred V gene, J gene, and CDR3 amino acid sequence. To compute the percentage overlap between repertoires, the number of shared unique clonotypes was divided by the size of the smaller repertoire. Richness of each repertoire was evaluated using RTK rarefaction, the Chao1 estimator, and Recon v2.1 estimates of unobserved clonotypes. Generation probabilities were computed with OLGA for all TCRbeta clonotypes obtained by the gDNA method from four donors. In TCRdb, the immuneACCESS table is reduced to in-frame sequences with V and J assigned. These tables do not hold every clone; where another copy was compared, an unresolved V gene accounts for under half, and the others remain unexplained. V, J and clone size derive from that table, while D and trimming were established from the DNA sequence. The table for this sample lists under 1,900,000 clones; 98% of them were counted only once. Around 0.38% of the sample lies in the top ten.

Healthy HIV-negative adults with no recently reported acute infections or vaccinations were included as donors. Only Caucasian adults living in Nashville, Tennessee, USA were represented among the donors. CD4+ T cells were enriched through magnetic negative selection, after which naive cells were positively selected on CD45RA and the remaining negative fraction served as the memory subset. Blood was collected by leukapheresis, and PBMCs were isolated by Ficoll-Histopaque density gradient centrifugation and then cryopreserved in liquid nitrogen vapor phase. Purity and quantity of every magnetically sorted T cell population were checked by analytical flow cytometry. Each sorted fraction had its genomic DNA isolated and then quantified by UV absorbance on a Nanodrop 2000c. To note about this clone: The target of this receptor is not known. No per-base quality is available; no much larger clone lies one base away.

The research as a whole found: Naive subsets generally had larger estimated clonotype richness than memory subsets did. The genetic and exposure-history diversity represented was limited by the small number of donors. About 5% of naive CD4, roughly 3.6% of naive CD8, 2.3% of memory CD4, and about 0.4% of memory CD8 clonotypes were shared across a few donors. Incomplete sequencing was indicated by rarefaction of sorted-subset datasets, despite the large sequencing depth. Sampling was restricted to blood, and TCR repertoires in tissue are likely to differ from TCR repertoires in blood. Based on pairwise subsampling, the degree of clonotype sharing among donors was expected to be affected by sequencing depth. Compared with non-shared clonotypes, the clonotypes found in all four sorted-subset donors had higher generation probabilities.

The origin of this receptor is a man between 25 and 39 years old in good health. Material for sequencing was naive CD4+ T cells sorted from blood. Explained via the paper, the cell subset or site label denotes: CD45RA+ positively selected.

The sequence in DNA is TGCGCCAGCAGCTTGGTGGGGACTAGCGGGAGCGATACGCAGTATTTT. Translated, it reads CASSLVGTSGSDTQYF. The receptor chain draws on TRBV5-1 and TRBJ2-3; 14 of the junction bases match TRBD2. Including the terminal cysteine and phenylalanine, the CDR3 comprises 16 residues. Just CDR3 DNA is preserved here, 48 bases in frame from base 1. V is cut back by 0 bases and J by 6 bases, with 3 bases in the junction unmatched. CDR1 and CDR2, looked up from the germline V gene, are SGHRS and YFSETQ.